This section outlines one T cell receptor beta chain sequence together with its context. Germline V lookup: CDR1 SNHLY, CDR2 FYNNEI. Between the trimmed V and J ends, which lost 2 bases and 5 bases, there was a span of 9 bases. This CDR3 has 14 residues. The source of the sample is a study of T cells in Graves' hyperthyroidism and ophthalmopathy. TCR beta CDR3 regions were amplified from RNA transcripts. The HTBI set primed first-round TCR CDR3 RT-PCR. TCRdb itself ran the multiplex PCR reads through MiXCR, one entry per CDR3 protein. The sample records roughly 500,000 distinct CDR3 sequences, around 45% being singletons.

This clonotype was obtained from an adult woman with Graves' disease, either hyperthyroidism or ophthalmopathy (not recorded which). Sequenced sample: peripheral blood or thyroid tissue (not recorded which). This chain joins TRBV2 and TRBJ1-4, with D tentatively TRBD1 (6 bases). DNA for the CDR3: TGTGCCAGCAGTGAACAGGGGAGAAATGAAAAACTGTTTTTT. Its protein product is CASSEQGRNEKLFF.